Below are 24 T cell receptor beta chains sequenced from a single sample in a study of blood T cell repertoires in COVID-19 (dated by TCRdb to the early 2020s). The library was generated by the immunoSEQ multiplex PCR assay. TCRdb obtained this table from immuneACCESS and retained in-frame rearrangements with V and J assigned. These tables miss some clones; where compared with another copy, unresolved V genes account for less than half of the shortfall, and the remainder is unexplained. Present in this sample are a few hundred thousand clones, roughly 84% of which were seen just once. 2.5% to 3% of the sample is held by the ten biggest clonotypes. Sequencing used PBMCs or T cells enriched from blood (not recorded which). These receptors originate from a woman between 25 and 40 years old who had recovered from COVID-19.

The chain is built from TRBV9 and TRBJ1-1; a weak D match, TRBD1 (6 bases). Trimming stripped 0 bases from V and 4 bases from J, with 10 bases between. The CDR3 consists of 14 residues. CDR1 is SGDLS, CDR2 YYNGEE, per germline. CDR3 in amino acids: CASSVDQGLTEAFF. The CDR3 DNA sequence: TGTGCCAGCAGCGTAGATCAGGGGCTCACTGAAGCTTTCTTT.

The V call is TRBV7-2, the J call TRBJ1-2; 7 bases align to TRBD1. Germline lookup yields CDR1 SGHTA and CDR2 FQGNSA. J gave up 4 bases and V 5 bases, and 13 bases lay outside the gene matches. This CDR3 is 16 amino acids long. CDR3 loop: CASSPGTAQGGYGYTF. The DNA of the CDR3 is TGTGCCAGCAGCCCTGGGACAGCTCAAGGGGGCTATGGCTACACCTTC.

This clone was detected only once. The V gene is TRBV5-6, the J gene TRBJ2-7; D not resolved. Germline V gives CDR1 SGHDT, CDR2 YYEEEE. The CDR3 contains 15 residues. Trimming left V 0 bases short and J 2 bases short, with 12 bases between. CDR3 protein: CASSLGAHPPYEQYF. The CDR3 DNA sequence: TGTGCCAGCAGCTTGGGGGCTCATCCCCCCTACGAGCAGTACTTC.

The chain couples TRBV18 to TRBJ1-2; 9 bases map to TRBD1. Unmatched junction bases numbered 8, after V lost 3 bases and J lost 6 bases. This CDR3 spans 15 amino acids. The germline gives CDR1 KGHSH, CDR2 LQKENI. The CDR3 region is CASSPQATGGDGYTF. CDR3 nucleotides: TGTGCCAGCTCACCTCAAGCCACAGGGGGCGATGGCTACACCTTC. Filled out from reference TRBV18 and TRBJ1-2, the complete variable domain reads NAGVMQNPRHLVRRRGQEARLRCSPMKGHSHVYWYRQLPEEGLKFMVYLQKENIIDESGMPKERFSAEFPKEGPSILRIQQVVRGDSAAYFCASSPQATGGDGYTFGSGTRLTVV.

V and J are TRBV28 and TRBJ2-1; 8 nucleotides agree with TRBD1. The CDR3 spans 12 residues. Losses at the gene ends were 7 bases for V and 8 bases for J; bases not matched to a gene: 4. Germline V gene lookup returns CDR1 MDHEN and CDR2 SYDVKM. CDR3: CASTTGEYEQFF. The CDR3 bases are TGTGCCAGCACGACAGGGGAGTATGAGCAGTTCTTC.

There are a few counts of this clone. This chain uses TRBV28 with TRBJ2-7; TRBD1 is a possible D gene (6 bases). The CDR3 has 12 residues. Germline V gene lookup returns CDR1 MDHEN and CDR2 SYDVKM. The germline V and J ends were trimmed by 5 bases and 6 bases, with 11 bases remaining between them. CDR3 nucleotides: TGTGCCAGCAGTAAACAGGGTCCCGAGCAGTACTTC. Protein: CASSKQGPEQYF.

This rearrangement joins TRBV7-9 to TRBJ2-7, with a possible D match to TRBD2 (7 bases). Germline V gene lookup returns CDR1 SEHNR and CDR2 FQNEAQ (reference sequence). V was trimmed by 7 bases and J by 7 bases, leaving 14 bases between them. The CDR3 runs to 12 residues. CDR3 loop: CASNPGGSEQYF. The CDR3 DNA sequence: TGTGCCAGCAACCCGGGGGGCTCGGAGCAGTACTTC.

V and J are TRBV10-1 and TRBJ1-5; a possible D gene is TRBD1 (5 bases). Trimming removed 2 bases at V and 5 bases at J, with 16 bases between. CDR3 size: 16 residues. From germline, CDR1 is WNHNN and CDR2 SYGVQD (reference sequence). In nucleotides, the CDR3 is TGCGCCAGCAGTGAGGCGGGGACCTTTAACCATCAGCCCCAGCATTTT. Its translation is CASSEAGTFNHQPQHF.

In its sample, this clone was seen once. The chain uses TRBV5-6 and TRBJ1-1; TRBD1 is a possible D gene (6 bases). Germline CDR1 reads SGHDT; CDR2 reads YYEEEE. CDR3 length: 14 residues. The V and J ends lost 4 bases and 3 bases respectively, with 13 bases between them. DNA for the CDR3: TGTGCCAGCAGCCCCACCCGGACAGACACTGAAGCTTTCTTT. Translated: CASSPTRTDTEAFF.

This rearrangement joins TRBV2 to TRBJ2-7, with TRBD2 as a possible D gene (5 bases). This CDR3 has 14 residues. Per the germline V gene, CDR1 is SNHLY and CDR2 is FYNNEI. Trimming shortened V by 0 bases and J by 2 bases, and 8 bases separated the two germline ends. CDR3 in DNA: TGTGCCAGCAGTGAAGCGGAGGTCACCTACGAGCAGTACTTC. Encoded protein: CASSEAEVTYEQYF.

The chain links TRBV18 to TRBJ2-7; a weak D match, TRBD2 (6 bases). Deletions cut 5 bases from V and 6 bases from J, with 11 bases between. Germline V CDR1 and CDR2: KGHSH, LQKENI. The CDR3 loop spans 12 amino acids. The CDR3 nucleotides read TGTGCCAGCTCAGAGACTAGTAGCGAGCAGTACTTC. Its translation: CASSETSSEQYF.

The chain has TRBV7-2 and TRBJ1-1; the D is unclear. This CDR3 is 14 amino acids long. The germline V and J ends were trimmed by 4 bases and 1 base, with 10 bases remaining between them. The V gene's germline CDR1 is SGHTA and CDR2 FQGNSA. CDR3 sequence: CASSSFVSNTEAFF. The CDR3 DNA reads TGTGCCAGCAGCTCCTTTGTATCGAACACTGAAGCTTTCTTT. Full variable domain (missing parts from reference TRBV7-2 and TRBJ1-1): GAGVSQSPSNKVTEKGKDVELRCDPISGHTALYWYRQSLGQGLEFLIYFQGNSAPDKSGLPSDRFSAERTGGSVSTLTIQRTQQEDSAVYLCASSSFVSNTEAFFGQGTRLTVV.

The V gene is TRBV10-3, the J gene TRBJ2-5; the match to TRBD1 covers 9 bases. CDR1 and CDR2 from the germline V gene are ENHRY and SYGVKD. V shed 3 bases, J shed 4 bases, and the junction held 9 bases outside the gene matches. The CDR3 runs 16 residues. For the CDR3, the DNA is TGTGCCATCAGTGACCCCAGGACAGGGGAGGTAGAGACCCAGTACTTC. Its translation: CAISDPRTGEVETQYF.

V gene TRBV18 combines with J gene TRBJ2-3, with 10 bases matching TRBD1. Germline CDR1 and CDR2: KGHSH and LQKENI. The CDR3 length is 15 residues. V shed 5 bases and J 5 bases; nucleotides not matched to a gene: 7. The CDR3 sequence is CASSTTGQGIDTQYF. CDR3 sequence (DNA): TGTGCCAGCTCAACCACGGGACAGGGGATAGATACGCAGTATTTT.

V usage is TRBV7-9 and J usage is TRBJ2-7; D remains ambiguous. The V end was cut by 5 bases, the J end by 3 bases, with 8 bases between. This CDR3 has 12 amino acids. Germline V CDR1 and CDR2: SEHNR, FQNEAQ (reference sequence). CDR3 DNA: TGTGCCAGCAGCGCGAGCCACTACGAGCAGTACTTC. This encodes CASSASHYEQYF.

J is TRBJ2-7 and V is TRBV9; 9 nucleotides line up with TRBD1. V gave up 0 bases and J gave up 4 bases; unmatched junction bases: 5. CDR3 length: 15 amino acids. CDR1 is SGDLS, CDR2 YYNGEE, per germline. The CDR3 DNA reads as TGTGCCAGCAGCGTAGGGACAGGGGATAGGTACGAGCAGTACTTC. Translation: CASSVGTGDRYEQYF.

This chain uses TRBV30 with TRBJ1-1; D may be TRBD1 (6 bases). This CDR3 region has 14 residues. V lost 2 bases and J lost 2, with 12 bases in between. CDR1 is GTSNPN and CDR2 is SVGIG in the germline V gene (reference sequence). In DNA, the CDR3 is TGTGCCTGGAGTCCGTGGGACACCAACACTGAAGCTTTCTTT. Encoded protein: CAWSPWDTNTEAFF.

V gene TRBV29-1 combines with J gene TRBJ1-1; D is perhaps TRBD1 (6 bases). The germline V gene has CDR1 SQVTM and CDR2 ANQGSEA. The CDR3 extends over 11 amino acids. Trimming left V 7 bases short and J 8 bases short, with 14 bases between. The CDR3: CSGQTGREAFF. In DNA, the CDR3 is TGCAGCGGGCAAACAGGGAGAGAAGCTTTCTTT.

The CDR3: CASSQDQWQNSYEQYF. CDR3 nucleotides: TGTGCCAGCAGCCAAGATCAATGGCAGAACTCCTACGAGCAGTACTTC. The chain uses TRBV3-1 (or the pseudogene TRBV3-2) and TRBJ2-7; D gene uncertain. This CDR3 contains 16 residues. Germline loops: CDR1 LGHDT, CDR2 YNNKEL (reference sequence). V was clipped by 0 bases and J by 0 bases, with 12 bases between them.

The V gene is TRBV5-1, the J gene TRBJ2-3; the D gene is possibly TRBD2 (6 bases). This CDR3 spans 15 amino acids. Between the trimmed V and J ends, which lost 0 bases and 6 bases, there was a span of 14 bases. Per the germline V gene, CDR1 is SGHRS and CDR2 is YFSETQ. The CDR3 DNA reads as TGCGCCAGCAGCTTGGCCTTCGGGAGTGCGGATACGCAGTATTTT. Protein product: CASSLAFGSADTQYF.

The V gene is TRBV2, the J gene TRBJ2-2, with TRBD1 as a possible D gene (6 bases). The CDR3 totals 12 residues. Germline assignment: CDR1 SNHLY and CDR2 FYNNEI. Trimming took 6 bases from V and 6 from J, leaving 8 bases between them. The CDR3 DNA is TGTGCCAGCAGAACAGGGTCCGGGGAGCTGTTTTTT. Its translation is CASRTGSGELFF.

This clone came up a few times. This chain connects TRBV7-9 to TRBJ2-1, with D perhaps matching TRBD1 (6 bases). This CDR3 comprises 15 residues. CDR1 is SEHNR and CDR2 is FQNEAQ in the germline V gene (reference sequence). V was trimmed by 5 bases and J by 6 bases, leaving 17 bases between them. The chain's CDR3 is CASSNTNRVRNEQFF. The CDR3 coding sequence is TGTGCCAGCAGCAACACGAACAGGGTCCGCAATGAGCAGTTCTTC.

This clone was recorded a few times. Other DNA sequences from this sample encode an identical CDR3 as well. The chain has TRBV15 and TRBJ1-6; tentative D call: TRBD1 (5 bases). CDR1 is LNHNV and CDR2 is YYDKDF in the germline V gene (reference sequence). The CDR3 contains 14 residues. Trimming removed 3 bases from V and 4 bases from J, with 7 bases in between. The CDR3: CATSRQGYNSPLHF. The CDR3 nucleotides read TGTGCCACCAGCAGGCAGGGTTATAATTCACCCCTCCACTTT.

The chain joins TRBV2 to TRBJ1-1, with D maybe TRBD1 (5 bases). V dropped 6 bases and J dropped 8 bases, with 10 bases sitting between them. Looked up from germline, CDR1 is SNHLY and CDR2 is FYNNEI. This CDR3 region has 11 residues. The CDR3 nucleotides are TGTGCCAGCAGCCCCGACAGAGAAGCTTTCTTT. Amino acid sequence: CASSPDREAFF.